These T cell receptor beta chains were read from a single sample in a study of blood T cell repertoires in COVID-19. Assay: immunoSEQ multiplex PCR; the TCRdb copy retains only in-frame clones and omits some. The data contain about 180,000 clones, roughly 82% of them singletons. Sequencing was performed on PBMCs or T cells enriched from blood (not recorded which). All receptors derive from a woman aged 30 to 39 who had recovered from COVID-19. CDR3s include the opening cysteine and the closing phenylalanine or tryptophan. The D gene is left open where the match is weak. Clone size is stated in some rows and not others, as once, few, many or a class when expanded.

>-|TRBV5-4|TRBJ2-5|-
TGTGCCAGCAGCTCACAAGAGACCCAGTACTTC
CASSSQETQYF
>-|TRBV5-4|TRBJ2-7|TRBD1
TGTGCCAGCAGCGGCGACAGGGACACCTACGAGCAGTACTTC
CASSGDRDTYEQYF
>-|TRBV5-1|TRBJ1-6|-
TGCGCCAGCTCCGGACAGAGGGATTCACCCCTCCACTTT
CASSGQRDSPLHF
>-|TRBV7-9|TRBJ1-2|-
TGTGCCAGCAGCTTCTCGGGGAACGGCTACACCTTC
CASSFSGNGYTF
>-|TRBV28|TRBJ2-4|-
TGTGCCAGCAGTCCGGGACACTTCAAAAACATTCAGTACTTC
CASSPGHFKNIQYF
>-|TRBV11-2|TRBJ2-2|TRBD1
TGTGCCAGCAGCTCCCTCACAGGGGGCATGCTGTTTTTT
CASSSLTGGMLFF
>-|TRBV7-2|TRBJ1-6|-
TGTGCCAGCAGCCACCTGACAGAAACAGGGTCACCCCTCCACTTT
CASSHLTETGSPLHF
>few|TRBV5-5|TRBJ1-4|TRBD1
TGTGCCAGCAGCTCCCCCGGGACAGGGGTTGAAAAACTGTTTTTT
CASSSPGTGVEKLFF
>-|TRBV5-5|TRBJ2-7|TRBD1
TGTGCCAGCAGCACCTATCCCGGGACAGCCTACGAGCAGTACTTC
CASSTYPGTAYEQYF
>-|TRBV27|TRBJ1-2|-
TGTGCCAGCAGTTCGGGGAACAGGGTTGATGGCTACACCTTC
CASSSGNRVDGYTF
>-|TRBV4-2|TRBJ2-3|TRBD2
TGTGCCAGCAGCCAGGCTAGCGGAGACACAGATACGCAGTATTTT
CASSQASGDTDTQYF
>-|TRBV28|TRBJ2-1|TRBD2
TGTGCCAGCAGTCCCGGGACTATGCTAAGTGAGCAGTTCTTC
CASSPGTMLSEQFF
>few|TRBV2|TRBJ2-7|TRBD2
TGTGCCAGCAGTGACCTAGCGGGAGGTTACGAGCAGTACTTC
CASSDLAGGYEQYF
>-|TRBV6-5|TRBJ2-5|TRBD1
TGTGCCAGTACAAACCCGACAGGGATCGAGACCCAGTACTTC
CASTNPTGIETQYF
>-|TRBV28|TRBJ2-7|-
TGTGCCAGCAGTTTGTCGGGTGCCTACGAGCAGTACTTC
CASSLSGAYEQYF
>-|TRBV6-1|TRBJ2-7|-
TGTGCCAGCAGTGATGGCGGTAGGGAGCAGTACTTC
CASSDGGREQYF
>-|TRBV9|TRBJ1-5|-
TGTGCCAGCTCGCCAGGAGAACGGGAGGGTCAGCCCCAGCATTTT
CASSPGEREGQPQHF
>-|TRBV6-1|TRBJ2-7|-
TGTGCCAGCAGTGAAGGACGGGACTACGAGCAGTACTTC
CASSEGRDYEQYF
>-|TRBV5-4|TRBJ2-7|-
TGTGCCAGCAAGACAATCGGAGGTTACGAGCAGTACTTC
CASKTIGGYEQYF
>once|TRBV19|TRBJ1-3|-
TGTGCCAGTAGTATTGTGAGCTCTGGAAACACCATATATTTT
CASSIVSSGNTIYF
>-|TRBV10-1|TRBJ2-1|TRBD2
TGCGCCAGTGGCGGGAGGCGCGGGTTCTTC
CASGGRRGFF
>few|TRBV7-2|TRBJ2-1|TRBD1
TGTGCCAGCAGCTTAGCGGACAGGGCGTTCACCTACAATGAGCAGTTCTTC
CASSLADRAFTYNEQFF
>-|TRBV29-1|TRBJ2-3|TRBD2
TGCAGCGTTCGCCCTACTGGGGGGGTGTCACAAGATACGCAGTATTTT
CSVRPTGGVSQDTQYF
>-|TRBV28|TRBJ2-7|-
TGTGCCAGCAGTGCCCTCTCGGGATATCTCTACGAGCAGTACTTC
CASSALSGYLYEQYF
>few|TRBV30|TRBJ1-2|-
TGTGCCTGGAGTATTGGCATCTCCTATGGCTACACCTTC
CAWSIGISYGYTF
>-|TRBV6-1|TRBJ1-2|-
TGTGCCAGCAGTGATAAGCGCGCGAATGGCTACACCTTC
CASSDKRANGYTF
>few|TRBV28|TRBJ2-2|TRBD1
TGTGCCAGCAGGCTCGACAGGGTTAACACCGGGGAGCTGTTTTTT
CASRLDRVNTGELFF
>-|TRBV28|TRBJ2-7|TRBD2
TGTGCCAGCAGTTCACCTAGCGGGAGAGGAAGCGAGCAGTACTTC
CASSSPSGRGSEQYF
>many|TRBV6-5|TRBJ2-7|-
TGTGCCAGCAGTTTAGCGCTATCGACCTACGAGCAGTACTTC
CASSLALSTYEQYF
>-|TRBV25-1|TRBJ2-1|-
TGTGCCAGCAGTGAATACCCCGGAGAAGTTAGTGAGCAGTTCTTC
CASSEYPGEVSEQFF
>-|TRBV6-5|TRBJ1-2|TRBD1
TGTGCCAGCAGTTATCACACGGACAGGGGCTATGGCTACACCTTC
CASSYHTDRGYGYTF
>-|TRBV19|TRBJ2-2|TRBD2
TGTGCCAGTAGTATTCGGGGGGGAGGGCCGGCCGGGGAGCTGTTTTTT
CASSIRGGGPAGELFF
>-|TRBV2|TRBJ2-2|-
TGTGCCAGCAAACGGACACGGAACACCGGGGAGCTGTTTTTT
CASKRTRNTGELFF
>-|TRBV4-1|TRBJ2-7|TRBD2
TGCGCCAGCAGCCAAGATAGGCGGGAGTTCGCCTCCGCCAGCTACGAGCAGTACTTC
CASSQDRREFASASYEQYF
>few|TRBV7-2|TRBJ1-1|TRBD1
TGTGCCAGCAGCTTAACCGGGACAGGGGGGACTGAAGCTTTCTTT
CASSLTGTGGTEAFF
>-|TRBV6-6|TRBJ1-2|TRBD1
TGTGCCAGCAGTTACAACAGGGGGGAGGGCTACACCTTC
CASSYNRGEGYTF
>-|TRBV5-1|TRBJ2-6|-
TGCGCCAGCAGTAAGAGCTCTGGGGCCAACGTCCTGACTTTC
CASSKSSGANVLTF
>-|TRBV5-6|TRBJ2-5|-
TGTGCCAGCAGCCCCCGGGTCGGGACAAAGTTCCAAGAGACCCAGTACTTC
CASSPRVGTKFQETQYF
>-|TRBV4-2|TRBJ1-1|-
TGTGCCAGCAGCCAACCCCAGGGTATCCACACTGAAGCTTTCTTT
CASSQPQGIHTEAFF
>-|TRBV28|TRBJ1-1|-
TGTGCCAGCAGAGCTCTGCTGAACACTGAAGCTTTCTTT
CASRALLNTEAFF
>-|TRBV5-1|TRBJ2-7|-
TGCGCCAGCAGCTTCGGGGGATCGCGTGTGGAGGAGCAGTACTTC
CASSFGGSRVEEQYF
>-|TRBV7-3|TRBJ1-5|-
TGTGCCAGCAGCCCGGACACAAATCAGCCCCAGCATTTT
CASSPDTNQPQHF
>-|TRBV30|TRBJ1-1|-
TGTGCCTGGAGTCAGGGTGAAGCTTTCTTT
CAWSQGEAFF
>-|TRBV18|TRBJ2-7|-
TGTGCCAGCTCACCAGGGGCTGGGGACGAGCAGTACTTC
CASSPGAGDEQYF
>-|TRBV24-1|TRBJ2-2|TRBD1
TGTGCCACCAGTGACTCTCACGACAGGGTGGGTTTCGGGGAGCTGTTTTTT
CATSDSHDRVGFGELFF
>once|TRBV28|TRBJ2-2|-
TGTGCCAGCAGAGAAGACAGGTACACCGGGGAGCTGTTTTTT
CASREDRYTGELFF
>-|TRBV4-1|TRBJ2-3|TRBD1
TGCGCCAGCAGCCAGACTCCTCCGACAGGGGGCTTTACAGATACGCAGTATTTT
CASSQTPPTGGFTDTQYF
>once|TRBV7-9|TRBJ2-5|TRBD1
TGTGCCAGCAGTATAGGACAGGGAGGTGGGGAGACCCAGTACTTC
CASSIGQGGGETQYF
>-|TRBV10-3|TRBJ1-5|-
TGTGCCATCAGTGGTGGGGGGGTTCAGCCCCAGCATTTT
CAISGGGVQPQHF
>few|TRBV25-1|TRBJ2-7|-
TGTGCCAGCAGTGACGCAGCGAACGGCTCCTACGAGCAGTACTTC
CASSDAANGSYEQYF
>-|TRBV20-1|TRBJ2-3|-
TGCAGTGCTAGTACAGGTCGAAGGGCAGATACGCAGTATTTT
CSASTGRRADTQYF
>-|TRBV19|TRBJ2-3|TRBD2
TGTGCCAGTACGGGTGGGAGCGGGATTTATACAGATACGCAGTATTTT
CASTGGSGIYTDTQYF
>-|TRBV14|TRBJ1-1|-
TGTGCCAGCAGCCACGAACTAAACACTGAAGCTTTCTTT
CASSHELNTEAFF
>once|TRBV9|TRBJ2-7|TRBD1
TGTGCCAGCAGCGTAGCCCCGGGACAGGGTTACGAGCAGTACTTC
CASSVAPGQGYEQYF
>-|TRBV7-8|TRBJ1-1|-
TGTGCCAGCAGCTTAGGACGGGAGGGGGACACTGAAGCTTTCTTT
CASSLGREGDTEAFF
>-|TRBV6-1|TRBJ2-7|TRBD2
TGTGCCAGCAGTGAATTGGGACTACTAATCTCCTACGAGCAGTACTTC
CASSELGLLISYEQYF
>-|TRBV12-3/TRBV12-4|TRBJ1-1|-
TGTGCCAGCAGTTTGGCCAGGGAAGCTGAAGCTTTCTTT
CASSLAREAEAFF
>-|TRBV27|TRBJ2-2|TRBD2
TGTGCCAGCACCCACGGGACTAGTGGGGCCGGGGAGCTGTTTTTT
CASTHGTSGAGELFF